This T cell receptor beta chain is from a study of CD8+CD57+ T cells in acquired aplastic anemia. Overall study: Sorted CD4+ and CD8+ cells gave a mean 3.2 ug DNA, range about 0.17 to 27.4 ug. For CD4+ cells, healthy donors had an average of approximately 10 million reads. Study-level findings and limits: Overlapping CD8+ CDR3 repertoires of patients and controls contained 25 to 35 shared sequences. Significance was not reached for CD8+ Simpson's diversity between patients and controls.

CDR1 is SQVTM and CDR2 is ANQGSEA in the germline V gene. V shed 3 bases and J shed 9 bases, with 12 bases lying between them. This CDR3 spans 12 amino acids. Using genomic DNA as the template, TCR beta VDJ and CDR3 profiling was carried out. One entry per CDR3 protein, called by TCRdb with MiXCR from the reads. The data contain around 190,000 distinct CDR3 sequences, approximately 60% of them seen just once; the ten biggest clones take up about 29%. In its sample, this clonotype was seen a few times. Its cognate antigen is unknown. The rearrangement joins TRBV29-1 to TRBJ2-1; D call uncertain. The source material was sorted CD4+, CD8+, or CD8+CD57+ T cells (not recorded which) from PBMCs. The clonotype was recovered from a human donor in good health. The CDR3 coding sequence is TGCAGCGTTGATGTGGTGGGGTCTGAGCAGTTCTTC. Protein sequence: CSVDVVGSEQFF.